This T cell receptor (beta chain) came from a study of CD8+ T cells in alopecia areata. Study-wide background: Treatment comprised oral tofacitinib, 5 to 10 mg twice daily, in treated patients.

CDR3 length: 16 amino acids. Germline CDR1 SGHTA, CDR2 FQGNSA. With 5 bases removed from V and 5 bases from J, the gap between germline ends came to 19 bases. Specified treatment: oral pan-JAK inhibitor, 5-10 mg twice daily. Once RNA had been extracted, it was reverse transcribed into cDNA to act as the sequencing template. Here immunoSEQ multiplex PCR was the method, and the copy in TCRdb shows in-frame clones only, minus some. The table has 200,000 to 250,000 clones, 64% seen once; the top ten hold about 4.2%. The sample here was CD4+ T cells sorted from blood, taken at week 4, from a patient treated with tofacitinib. The clonotype was recovered from a human donor with alopecia areata. The chain carries TRBV7-2 and TRBJ2-1, with D possibly matching TRBD1 (6 bases). CDR3 residues: CASSHQQGRNHNEQFF. For the CDR3, the DNA is TGTGCCAGCAGCCATCAACAGGGAAGAAACCACAATGAGCAGTTCTTC.